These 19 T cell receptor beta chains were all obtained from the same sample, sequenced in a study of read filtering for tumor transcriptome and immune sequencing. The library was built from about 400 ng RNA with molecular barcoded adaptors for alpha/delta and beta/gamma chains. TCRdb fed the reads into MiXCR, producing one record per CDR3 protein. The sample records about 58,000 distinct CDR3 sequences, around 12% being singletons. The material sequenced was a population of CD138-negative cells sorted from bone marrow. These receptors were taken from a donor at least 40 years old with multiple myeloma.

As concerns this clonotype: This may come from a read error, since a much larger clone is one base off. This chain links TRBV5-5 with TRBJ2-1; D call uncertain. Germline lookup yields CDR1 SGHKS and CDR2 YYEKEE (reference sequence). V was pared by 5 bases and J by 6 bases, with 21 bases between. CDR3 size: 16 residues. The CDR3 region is CASRTGTNTEANEQFF. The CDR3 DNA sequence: TGTGCCAGCAGAACGGGTACTAACACAGAGGCCAATGAGCAGTTCTTC. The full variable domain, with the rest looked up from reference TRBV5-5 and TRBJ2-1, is DAGVTQSPTHLIKTRGQQVTLRCSPISGHKSVSWYQQVLGQGPQFIFQYYEKEERGRGNFPDRFSARQFPNYSSELNVNALLLGDSALYLCASRTGTNTEANEQFFGPGTRLTVL.

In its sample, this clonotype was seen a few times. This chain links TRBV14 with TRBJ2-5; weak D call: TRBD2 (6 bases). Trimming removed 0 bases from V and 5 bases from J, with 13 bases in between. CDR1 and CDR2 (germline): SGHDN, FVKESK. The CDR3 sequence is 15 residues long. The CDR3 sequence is CASSQDMGLFETQYF. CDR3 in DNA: TGTGCCAGCAGCCAAGATATGGGACTCTTCGAGACCCAGTACTTC.

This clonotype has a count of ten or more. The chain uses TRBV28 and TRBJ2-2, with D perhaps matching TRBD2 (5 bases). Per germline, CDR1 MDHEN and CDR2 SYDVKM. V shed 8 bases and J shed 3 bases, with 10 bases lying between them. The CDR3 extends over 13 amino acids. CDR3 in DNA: TGTGCCAGCGAGGGATTTGACACCGGGGAGCTGTTTTTT. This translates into CASEGFDTGELFF. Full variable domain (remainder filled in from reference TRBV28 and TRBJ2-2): DVKVTQSSRYLVKRTGEKVFLECVQDMDHENMFWYRQDPGLGLRLIYFSYDVKMKEKGDIPEGYSVSREKKERFSLILESASTNQTSMYLCASEGFDTGELFFGEGSRLTVL.

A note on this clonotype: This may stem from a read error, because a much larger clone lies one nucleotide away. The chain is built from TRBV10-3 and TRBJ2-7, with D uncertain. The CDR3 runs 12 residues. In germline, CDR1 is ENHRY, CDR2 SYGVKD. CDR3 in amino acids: CAIGDGGYEQYF. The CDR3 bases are TGTGCCATCGGTGACGGCGGCTACGAGCAGTACTTC.

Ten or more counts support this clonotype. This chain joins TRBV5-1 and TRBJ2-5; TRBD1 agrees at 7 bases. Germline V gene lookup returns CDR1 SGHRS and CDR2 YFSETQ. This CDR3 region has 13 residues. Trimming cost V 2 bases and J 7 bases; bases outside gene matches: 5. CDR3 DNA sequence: TGCGCCAGCAGCTTCGGACAGGTTGGGACCCAGTACTTC. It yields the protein CASSFGQVGTQYF. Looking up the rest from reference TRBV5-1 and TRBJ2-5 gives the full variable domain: KAGVTQTPRYLIKTRGQQVTLSCSPISGHRSVSWYQQTPGQGLQFLFEYFSETQRNKGNFPGRFSGRQFSNSRSEMNVSTLELGDSALYLCASSFGQVGTQYFGPGTRLLVL.

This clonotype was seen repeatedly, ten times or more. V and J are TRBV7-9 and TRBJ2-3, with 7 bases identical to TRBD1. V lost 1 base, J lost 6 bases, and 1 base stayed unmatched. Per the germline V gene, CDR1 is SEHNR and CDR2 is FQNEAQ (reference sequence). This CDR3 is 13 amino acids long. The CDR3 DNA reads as TGTGCCAGCAGCTTAGAGGGGGCGGATACGCAGTATTTT. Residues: CASSLEGADTQYF.

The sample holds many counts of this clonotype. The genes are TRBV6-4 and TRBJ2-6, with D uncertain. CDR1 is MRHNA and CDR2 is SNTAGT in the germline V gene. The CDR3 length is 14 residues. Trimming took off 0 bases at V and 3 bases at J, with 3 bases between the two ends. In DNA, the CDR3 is TGTGCCAGCAGTGACTCAATTGGGGCCAACGTCCTGACTTTC. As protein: CASSDSIGANVLTF.

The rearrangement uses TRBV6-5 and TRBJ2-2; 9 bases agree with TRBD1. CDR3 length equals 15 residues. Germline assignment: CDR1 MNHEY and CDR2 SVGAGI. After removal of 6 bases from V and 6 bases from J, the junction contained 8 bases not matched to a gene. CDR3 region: CASSRGTGFPGELFF. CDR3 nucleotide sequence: TGTGCCAGCAGCCGCGGGACAGGGTTTCCCGGGGAGCTGTTTTTT.

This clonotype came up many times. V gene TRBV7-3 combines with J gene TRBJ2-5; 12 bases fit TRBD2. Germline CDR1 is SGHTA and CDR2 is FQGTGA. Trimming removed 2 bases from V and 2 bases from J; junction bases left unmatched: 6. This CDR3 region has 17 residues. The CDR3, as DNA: TGTGCCAGCAGCTTAGGCCCCCTAGCGGGGGGGCAAGAGACCCAGTACTTC. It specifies CASSLGPLAGGQETQYF.

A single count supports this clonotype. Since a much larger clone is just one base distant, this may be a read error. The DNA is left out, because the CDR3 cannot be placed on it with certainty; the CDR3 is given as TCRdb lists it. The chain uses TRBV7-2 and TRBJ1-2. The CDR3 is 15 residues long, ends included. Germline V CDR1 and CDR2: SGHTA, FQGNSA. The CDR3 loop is CASSHLSQGPYGCTF.

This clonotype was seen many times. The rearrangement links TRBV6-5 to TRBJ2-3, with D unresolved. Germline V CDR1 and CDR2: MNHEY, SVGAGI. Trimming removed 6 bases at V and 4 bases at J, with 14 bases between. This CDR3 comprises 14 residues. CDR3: CASSYARRADTQYF. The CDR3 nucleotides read TGTGCCAGCAGCTACGCTAGACGAGCAGATACGCAGTATTTT.

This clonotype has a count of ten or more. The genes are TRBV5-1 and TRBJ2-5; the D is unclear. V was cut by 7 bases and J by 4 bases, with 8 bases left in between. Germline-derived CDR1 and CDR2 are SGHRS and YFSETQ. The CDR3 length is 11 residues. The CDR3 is CASAEGETQYF. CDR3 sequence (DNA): TGCGCCAGCGCGGAAGGAGAGACCCAGTACTTC.

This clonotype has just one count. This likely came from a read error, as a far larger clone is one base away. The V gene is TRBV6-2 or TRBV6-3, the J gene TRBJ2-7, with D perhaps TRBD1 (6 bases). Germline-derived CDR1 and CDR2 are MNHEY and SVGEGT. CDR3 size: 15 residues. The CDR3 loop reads CAGSDPNRDTYEQYF. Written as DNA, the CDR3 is TGTGCCGGCAGTGACCCCAACAGGGACACCTACGAGCAGTACTTC.

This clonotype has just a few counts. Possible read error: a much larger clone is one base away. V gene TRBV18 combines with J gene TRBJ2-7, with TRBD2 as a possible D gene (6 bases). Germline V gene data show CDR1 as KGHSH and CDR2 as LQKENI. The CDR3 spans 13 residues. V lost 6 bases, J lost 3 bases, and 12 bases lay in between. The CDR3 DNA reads TGTGCCAGCTCGACACCAGCGGGCTACGAGCAGTACTTC. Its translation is CASSTPAGYEQYF.

In DNA form, the CDR3 reads TGTGCCAGCAAAAGTCGTCTGGACCGGAGCACAGATACGCAGTATTTT. Protein sequence: CASKSRLDRSTDTQYF. V is TRBV6-5 and J is TRBJ2-3, with D unresolved. The CDR3 length is 16 residues. The ends were cut back, 7 bases at V and 0 bases at J, with 17 bases in the middle. The germline V gene encodes CDR1 MNHEY and CDR2 SVGAGI.

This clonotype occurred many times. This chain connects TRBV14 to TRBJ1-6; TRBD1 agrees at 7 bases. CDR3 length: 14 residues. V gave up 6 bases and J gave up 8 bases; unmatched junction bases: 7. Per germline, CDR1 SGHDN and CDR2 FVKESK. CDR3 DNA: TGTGCCAGCAGTCCCTTCAGGGGGGATTCACCCCTCCACTTT. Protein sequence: CASSPFRGDSPLHF.

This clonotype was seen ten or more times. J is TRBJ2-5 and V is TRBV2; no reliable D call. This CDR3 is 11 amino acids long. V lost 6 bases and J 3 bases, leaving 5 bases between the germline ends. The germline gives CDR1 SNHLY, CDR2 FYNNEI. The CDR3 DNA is TGTGCCAGCAGGGGCGAAGAGACCCAGTACTTC. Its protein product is CASRGEETQYF.

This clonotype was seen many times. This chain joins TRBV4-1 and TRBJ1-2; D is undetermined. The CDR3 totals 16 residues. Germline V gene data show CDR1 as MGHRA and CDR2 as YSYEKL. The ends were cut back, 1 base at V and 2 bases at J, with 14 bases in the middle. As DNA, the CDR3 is TGCGCCAGCAGCCAAGGACCGGGGAGTAGAAACTATGGCTACACCTTC. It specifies CASSQGPGSRNYGYTF.

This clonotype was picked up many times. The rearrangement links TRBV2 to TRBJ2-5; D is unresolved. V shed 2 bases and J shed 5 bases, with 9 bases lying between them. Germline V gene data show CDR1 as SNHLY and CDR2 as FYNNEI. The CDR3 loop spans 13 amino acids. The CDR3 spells CASSEPREETQYF. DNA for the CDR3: TGTGCCAGCAGTGAACCACGTGAGGAGACCCAGTACTTC.